Presented here are 11 T cell receptor beta chains from one specimen sequenced in a study of T cells in tumors after PD-1 blockade (dated by TCRdb to the late 2010s). In the paper's terms, the time point label means: after anti-PD-1 therapy. Library preparation employed the immunoSEQ multiplex PCR assay. Here the immuneACCESS table is served through TCRdb, limited to in-frame sequences with V and J called. Missing clones are a known gap in these copies; in checked studies unresolved V genes cover under half, and the rest lacks a known reason. The sample table records 11,000 to 15,000 clones; approximately 73% of these occur just once. The ten largest clones add up to more than 30% of the sample. The source was tumor tissue, collected after anti-PD-1 treatment. The receptors derive from a human donor with cutaneous squamous cell carcinoma.

The rearrangement uses TRBV19 and TRBJ2-1; no firm D call. The CDR3 runs 12 residues. Looked up from germline, CDR1 is LNHDA and CDR2 is SQIVND (reference sequence). Trimming took off 3 bases at V and 12 bases at J, with 12 bases between the two ends. In DNA, the CDR3 is TGTGCCAGTAGTATCGCCGGTTCCGGGCAGTTCTTC. Translation gives CASSIAGSGQFF.

The rearrangement joins TRBV7-9 to TRBJ2-7; no reliable D call. The V gene's germline CDR1 is SEHNR and CDR2 FQNEAQ (reference sequence). The CDR3 is made up of 12 amino acids. V was trimmed by 4 bases and J by 4 bases, leaving 8 bases between them. CDR3 DNA: TGTGCCAGCAGCTCATCAGGATACGAGCAGTACTTC. This translates into CASSSSGYEQYF.

This clone is medium-sized in the sample. This chain uses TRBV28 with TRBJ2-1; TRBD2 aligns across 7 bases. J was trimmed by 12 bases and V by 4 bases; bases with no gene match: 12. CDR1 is MDHEN, CDR2 SYDVKM, per germline. This CDR3 contains 14 residues. The chain's CDR3 is CASSSKTSSIGQFF. CDR3 bases: TGTGCCAGCAGTTCAAAGACTAGCTCAATAGGGCAGTTCTTC.

This clone has only a few counts. The chain couples TRBV10-1 to TRBJ2-2; 10 bases fit TRBD2. After removal of 9 bases from V and 3 bases from J, the junction contained 4 bases not matched to a gene. The CDR3 is made up of 14 amino acids. Germline values: CDR1 WNHNN, CDR2 SYGVQD (reference sequence). In nucleotides, the CDR3 is TGCGCCAGTAGCGGGGGGCAACACACCGGGGAGCTGTTTTTT. Residues: CASSGGQHTGELFF.

This chain uses TRBV28 with TRBJ2-1; D is unresolved. CDR1 MDHEN and CDR2 SYDVKM come from the germline V gene. Trimming pared 3 bases from V and 8 bases from J, leaving 5 bases between. The CDR3 has 11 residues. CDR3 sequence (DNA): TGTGCCAGCAGTTTTGGAGATGAGCAGTTCTTC. Amino acid sequence: CASSFGDEQFF.

The chain recombines TRBV6-5 with TRBJ2-2, with TRBD1 matching over 10 bases. In germline, CDR1 is MNHEY, CDR2 SVGAGI. Germline trimming cut 2 bases from V and 5 bases from J; bases unmatched to any gene: 2. The CDR3 spans 15 residues. The CDR3: CASSYDRGRTGELFF. In DNA, the CDR3 is TGTGCCAGCAGTTACGACAGGGGGCGGACCGGGGAGCTGTTTTTT.

In this sample, this clone turned up once. The chain recombines TRBV4-2 with TRBJ2-3; a possible D gene is TRBD2 (6 bases). V lost 4 bases to trimming and J lost 1 base, with 18 bases between them. The CDR3 contains 17 residues. Germline loops: CDR1 LGHNA, CDR2 YNFKEQ. The CDR3 sequence is CASSLTGTSGGTDTQYF. The DNA for the CDR3 is TGTGCCAGCAGCCTAACCGGGACCTCGGGGGGCACAGATACGCAGTATTTT.

The chain uses TRBV27 and TRBJ2-7; possibly TRBD2 for D (6 bases). Germline V gene sequence: CDR1 MNHEY, CDR2 SMNVEV (reference sequence). This CDR3 spans 13 amino acids. With 4 bases removed from V and 1 base from J, the gap between germline ends came to 8 bases. The CDR3 here is CASSSLASYEQYF. The CDR3 bases are TGTGCCAGCAGTTCCCTAGCGTCCTACGAGCAGTACTTC.

The genes are TRBV28 and TRBJ2-2; TRBD1 aligns across 8 bases. Germline V gene sequence: CDR1 MDHEN, CDR2 SYDVKM. With 10 bases clipped from V and 5 bases from J, the junction kept 6 bases outside the gene matches. CDR3 length: 13 residues. The CDR3 DNA reads as TGTGCCATTGACAGGGGACGGACCGGGGAGCTGTTTTTT. Its translation: CAIDRGRTGELFF.

The V call is TRBV5-4, the J call TRBJ2-3; D uncertain. The CDR3 sequence is 14 residues long. Trimming cost V 2 bases and J 2 bases, with 9 bases left between them. CDR1 and CDR2 (germline): SGHNT, YYREEE (reference sequence). The CDR3 region is CASSFPDHTDTQYF. The CDR3 DNA is TGTGCCAGCAGCTTCCCCGATCACACAGATACGCAGTATTTT.

V usage is TRBV13 and J usage is TRBJ2-7; D unclear. This CDR3 is 12 amino acids long. Germline lookup yields CDR1 PRHDT and CDR2 FYEKMQ (reference sequence). Trimming shortened V by 5 bases and J by 4 bases, and 9 bases separated the two germline ends. In DNA form, the CDR3 reads TGTGCCAGCAGCAGGGTGGGGTACGAGCAGTACTTC. Its protein product is CASSRVGYEQYF.